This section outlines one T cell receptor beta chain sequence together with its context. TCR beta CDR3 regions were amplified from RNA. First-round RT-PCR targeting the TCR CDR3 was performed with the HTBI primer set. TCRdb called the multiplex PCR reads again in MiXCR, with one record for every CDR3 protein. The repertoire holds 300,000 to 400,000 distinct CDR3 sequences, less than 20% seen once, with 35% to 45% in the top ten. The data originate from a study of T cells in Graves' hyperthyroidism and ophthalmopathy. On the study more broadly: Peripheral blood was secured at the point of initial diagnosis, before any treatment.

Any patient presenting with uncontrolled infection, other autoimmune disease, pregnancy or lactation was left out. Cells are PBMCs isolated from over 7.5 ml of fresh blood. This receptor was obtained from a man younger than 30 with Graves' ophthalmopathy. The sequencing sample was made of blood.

CDR3 coding DNA: TGTGCCAGCTCACTTCTCAGGGCGCCGGGTGGCTACACCTTC. This encodes CASSLLRAPGGYTF. This chain uses TRBV18 with TRBJ1-2; D perhaps matches TRBD1 (5 bases). This CDR3 is 14 amino acids long. From germline, CDR1 is KGHSH and CDR2 LQKENI. V gave up 4 bases and J gave up 7 bases, with 16 bases separating them.